Each of the 2 T cell receptor beta chains below was sequenced from the same sample in a study of monozygotic twins with inflammatory bowel disease. TCRdb derives one entry per CDR3 protein from the 5' RACE reads, leaving out DNA. The sample data list about 210,000 distinct CDR3 sequences. The sample was blood. Receptor source: a human donor with ulcerative colitis or Crohn's disease, or a healthy co-twin of an affected twin (not recorded which).

The rearrangement joins TRBV12-3 or TRBV12-4 to TRBJ1-2; TCRdb indicates TRBD1, and absent DNA this call remains unverified. CDR3 length: 14 residues. The CDR3 sequence: CASSSNRGSYGYTF.

CDR3 sequence: CASSQVRGGTEAFF. This rearrangement joins TRBV3-1 to TRBJ1-1; there is no DNA to check the TCRdb D call of TRBD1. This CDR3 is 14 amino acids long. CDR1 is LGHDT and CDR2 is YNNKEL in the germline V gene (reference sequence).